This T cell receptor (beta chain) was captured in a study of high-grade serous ovarian cancer treatment subgroups. Data came from immunoSEQ multiplex PCR; TCRdb stores just in-frame clones and leaves some out. The sample lists roughly 15,000 clones, roughly nine tenths occurring once. Tumor samples were obtained before definitive surgery or chemotherapy. Germline CDR1 LNHDA, CDR2 SQIVND (reference sequence). With 2 bases removed from V and 4 bases from J, the gap between germline ends came to 21 bases. The CDR3 covers 18 residues. This sequence was found in a human donor with high-grade serous ovarian cancer. The chain employs TRBV19 and TRBJ2-1; TRBD1 is a possible D gene (6 bases). The sample comprised tumor tissue. The CDR3 loop reads CASSIILTHDDRYNEQFF. As DNA, the CDR3 is TGTGCCAGTAGTATAATCCTCACCCACGACGACAGGTACAATGAGCAGTTCTTC.